This TCR beta chain came from a study of low-dose radiotherapy and immunotherapy resistance in tumors. At the level of the study: Aspirin was taken orally by patients at 300 mg daily for four cycles from cycle 1 day 1.

Losses at the gene ends were 7 bases for V and 5 bases for J; bases not matched to a gene: 13. There are 15 residues in the CDR3. Time point indicated: before trial treatment. This clonotype appeared once. A roughly 20-cycle PCR with a constant-region primer and V-primer adapter amplified TCRs. In TCRdb, the reads were re-called with MiXCR into one record per CDR3 protein. The sample consists of about 50,000 distinct CDR3 sequences, approximately 10% of them appearing once. This receptor was identified in a female donor with ovarian cancer. V usage is TRBV23-1 and J usage is TRBJ2-7; 8 bases fit TRBD1. TRBV23-1 is placed among ORFs of uncertain function. The sample was PBMCs, taken before treatment. CDR3 nucleotides: TGCGCCAGCACCGAGTCTGGACAGGGCTTCCACGAGCAGTACTTC. Translating gives CASTESGQGFHEQYF.